The present entry profiles one T cell receptor beta chain with its context. These data originate in a study of blood T cell repertoires in COVID-19. In the study overall: The United States, Italy and Spain were the sources of the acute and convalescent COVID-19 samples. Nucleic acid was either cDNA or gDNA, and it came from T cells, B-cell-depleted T cells, or PBMCs.

Original processing methods: Counts of nucleated cells, estimated from reference gene primer amplification, were obtained. TCRdb's table, derived via immunoSEQ multiplex PCR, lists solely in-frame clones and lacks some. V and J calls plus clone size are reproduced from that table; the DNA served to infer D and trimming. The table lists under 200,000 clones, 88% of them singletons. There are 15 residues in the CDR3. V lost 6 bases, J lost 1 base, and 13 bases lay in between. Germline CDR1 is SGHRS and CDR2 is YFSETQ. The material sequenced was peripheral blood. This receptor was taken from a man in his 60s with acute or convalescent COVID-19. The J gene is TRBJ2-2, the V gene TRBV5-1, with TRBD2 as a possible D gene (5 bases). This CDR3 reads CASTRERRNTGELFF. CDR3 nucleotides: TGCGCCAGCACGAGGGAGAGGAGGAACACCGGGGAGCTGTTTTTT. The variable domain in full, with the rest retrieved from reference TRBV5-1 and TRBJ2-2, is KAGVTQTPRYLIKTRGQQVTLSCSPISGHRSVSWYQQTPGQGLQFLFEYFSETQRNKGNFPGRFSGRQFSNSRSEMNVSTLELGDSALYLCASTRERRNTGELFFGEGSRLTVL.